The source of this T cell receptor (beta chain) is a study of tumor-infiltrating lymphocytes in oesophageal squamous cell carcinoma. Germline V gene sequence: CDR1 SGHVS, CDR2 FQNEAQ. Trimming removed 1 base from V and 6 bases from J, with 7 bases in between. The CDR3 length is 13 residues. From the PCR reads, TCRdb called clonotypes with MiXCR, one entry per CDR3 protein. In the table there are more than 9,500 distinct CDR3 sequences, 45% to 65% of which are singletons. The rearrangement uses TRBV7-8 and TRBJ1-5, with D possibly TRBD1 on 5 matching bases. The sequencing sample was made of esophageal tumor tissue. This TCR derives from a female donor with esophageal squamous cell carcinoma. CDR3 region: CASSLDRGQPQHF. CDR3 DNA sequence: TGTGCCAGCAGCTTAGATAGGGGTCAGCCCCAGCATTTT.